The rows below give T cell receptor beta chains drawn from one sample of a study of metastatic and nonmetastatic thyroid tumors. TCRdb re-clonotyped the PCR reads via MiXCR. The sample consists of tens of thousands of clones, roughly half of them appearing once. Sequencing was done on a sample of tumor tissue. Every receptor here comes from a male donor with papillary thyroid cancer or a benign thyroid nodule (not recorded which). Some clones in this sample may be carry-over from other donors' samples. Both conserved end residues are part of each CDR3. Fields, in order: V gene, D gene, J gene, clone size, CDR3 protein. A D gene is named only where the DNA matches it firmly. Rows may omit the clone size; those that give it use once, few, many or a size class.

V: TRBV14
D: NA
J: TRBJ1-2
size: NA
CDR3: CASSLTDRREDYGYTF

V: TRBV7-2
D: NA
J: TRBJ2-3
size: NA
CDR3: CASSLAVAETDTQYF

V: TRBV14
D: NA
J: TRBJ2-3
size: once
CDR3: CASGGQNTDTQYF

V: TRBV20-1
D: NA
J: TRBJ2-3
size: few
CDR3: CSARATATDTQYF

V: TRBV20-1
D: NA
J: TRBJ1-1
size: few
CDR3: CSAAGGGDTEAFF

V: TRBV6-4
D: NA
J: TRBJ2-2
size: medium-sized
CDR3: CASSDSSTGELFF

V: TRBV5-1
D: NA
J: TRBJ2-3
size: NA
CDR3: CASSLTASSGRLPTDTQYF

V: TRBV24-1
D: NA
J: TRBJ2-7
size: few
CDR3: CATSDQETGPYEQYF

V: TRBV20-1
D: TRBD2
J: TRBJ2-7
size: NA
CDR3: CSARDPLAESSYEQYF

V: TRBV5-1
D: NA
J: TRBJ2-5
size: NA
CDR3: CASSLESPETQYF

V: TRBV7-3
D: TRBD2
J: TRBJ2-1
size: NA
CDR3: CASSLGSSGLNEQFF

V: TRBV20-1
D: TRBD1
J: TRBJ2-1
size: NA
CDR3: CSAREGQGAYNEQFF

V: TRBV11-2
D: NA
J: TRBJ1-1
size: NA
CDR3: CAIPKGSAGGTEAFF

V: TRBV5-1
D: NA
J: TRBJ2-7
size: NA
CDR3: CASSWAGILTYEQYF

V: TRBV18
D: TRBD2
J: TRBJ2-6
size: once
CDR3: CASSPEAGSSGANVLTF

V: TRBV20-1
D: NA
J: TRBJ1-2
size: NA
CDR3: CSATQGGNGYTF

V: TRBV10-3
D: TRBD1
J: TRBJ1-4
size: few
CDR3: CAISGQGDEKLFF

V: TRBV28
D: NA
J: TRBJ1-2
size: NA
CDR3: CASSRPGQWANYGYTF

V: TRBV11-1
D: NA
J: TRBJ1-4
size: NA
CDR3: CASSLRRRINEKLFF

V: TRBV11-3
D: NA
J: TRBJ1-1
size: NA
CDR3: CASSQRILTEAFF

V: TRBV27
D: NA
J: TRBJ1-2
size: NA
CDR3: CASSPGGGYYGYTF

V: TRBV27
D: NA
J: TRBJ2-3
size: large
CDR3: CASSPPESGTDTQYF

V: TRBV5-1
D: NA
J: TRBJ1-1
size: NA
CDR3: CASSLVPGTNTEAFF

V: TRBV11-1
D: NA
J: TRBJ2-1
size: NA
CDR3: CASSLQGFSGDEQFF

V: TRBV6-1
D: TRBD1
J: TRBJ1-6
size: few
CDR3: CASSSGTAYNSPLHF

V: TRBV20-1
D: TRBD1
J: TRBJ2-1
size: NA
CDR3: CSGTGNNEQFF

V: TRBV6-1
D: NA
J: TRBJ2-1
size: few
CDR3: CASSETDPYNEQFF

V: TRBV5-1
D: NA
J: TRBJ2-7
size: once
CDR3: CASSSDGGRGSEQYF

V: TRBV20-1
D: NA
J: TRBJ1-2
size: few
CDR3: CSARTMEGYTF

V: TRBV6-1
D: NA
J: TRBJ2-7
size: NA
CDR3: CASRDTGFPYEQYF

V: TRBV3-1
D: TRBD1
J: TRBJ1-2
size: NA
CDR3: CASSQDRGIGGYTF

V: TRBV3-1
D: NA
J: TRBJ2-3
size: NA
CDR3: CASSLDPYTQYF

V: TRBV30
D: NA
J: TRBJ1-4
size: NA
CDR3: CAWSVTGWFEKLFF

V: TRBV20-1
D: NA
J: TRBJ1-2
size: NA
CDR3: CSARPGAGYGYTF

V: TRBV27
D: NA
J: TRBJ2-1
size: few
CDR3: CASSLSPPYNEQFF

V: TRBV6-5
D: NA
J: TRBJ2-7
size: few
CDR3: CASSYSAALSYEQYF

V: TRBV6-1
D: NA
J: TRBJ2-2
size: NA
CDR3: CASSYRVTGELFF

V: TRBV3-1
D: NA
J: TRBJ1-2
size: once
CDR3: CASSQVSWGGYGYTF

V: TRBV15
D: NA
J: TRBJ2-2
size: few
CDR3: CATSRATGGSGELFF

V: TRBV12-3/TRBV12-4
D: TRBD1
J: TRBJ1-4
size: few
CDR3: CASSRGGTGTFF

V: TRBV20-1
D: NA
J: TRBJ1-5
size: few
CDR3: CSARRPTEYSNQPQHF

V: TRBV27
D: NA
J: TRBJ2-5
size: few
CDR3: CASSLYGSGVLQETQYF

V: TRBV6-5
D: TRBD1
J: TRBJ1-1
size: few
CDR3: CASSSSRTGGRTEAFF

V: TRBV5-1
D: NA
J: TRBJ1-1
size: NA
CDR3: CASSLGTANTEAFF

V: TRBV7-3
D: TRBD1
J: TRBJ1-4
size: NA
CDR3: CASSFPLRGLGNEKLFF

V: TRBV20-1
D: NA
J: TRBJ2-6
size: NA
CDR3: CSAAARGPSGANVLTF

V: TRBV4-2
D: NA
J: TRBJ1-5
size: NA
CDR3: CASSQDRGSNQPQHF

V: TRBV9
D: NA
J: TRBJ2-7
size: NA
CDR3: CASSGTSSYEQYF

V: TRBV19
D: NA
J: TRBJ2-1
size: NA
CDR3: CASSIALGRGEQFF

V: TRBV6-1
D: TRBD1
J: TRBJ1-6
size: few
CDR3: CASRQPGQGMWDSPLHF

V: TRBV9
D: NA
J: TRBJ1-2
size: NA
CDR3: CASSVEGRNYGYTF

V: TRBV19
D: NA
J: TRBJ2-5
size: once
CDR3: CASSMSISQETQYF

V: TRBV5-1
D: TRBD1
J: TRBJ1-1
size: NA
CDR3: CASSRGDRTNTEAFF